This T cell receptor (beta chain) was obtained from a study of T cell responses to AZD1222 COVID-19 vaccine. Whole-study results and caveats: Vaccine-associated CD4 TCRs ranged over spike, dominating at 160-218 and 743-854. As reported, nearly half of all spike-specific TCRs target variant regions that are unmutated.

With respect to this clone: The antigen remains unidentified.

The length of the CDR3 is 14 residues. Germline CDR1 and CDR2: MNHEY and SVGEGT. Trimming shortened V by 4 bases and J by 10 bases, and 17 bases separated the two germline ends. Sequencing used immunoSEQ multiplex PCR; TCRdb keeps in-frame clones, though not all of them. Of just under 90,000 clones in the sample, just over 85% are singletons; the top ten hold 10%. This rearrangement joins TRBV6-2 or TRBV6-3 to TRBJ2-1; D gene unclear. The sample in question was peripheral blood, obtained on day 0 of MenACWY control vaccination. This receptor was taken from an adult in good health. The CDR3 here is CASSSSTLPEEQFF. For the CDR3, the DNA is TGTGCCAGCAGTTCGTCGACTCTGCCGGAGGAGCAGTTCTTC.